This T cell receptor (beta chain) was obtained from a study of CD8+ T cells in alopecia areata. CDR3 length equals 14 residues. V lost 4 bases to trimming and J lost 1 base, with 13 bases between them. Germline values: CDR1 GTSNPN, CDR2 SVGIG (reference sequence). Findings of the study overall: Scalp data also include sequences from resident alphabeta T cells of normal skin. Patients displayed less clarity in TCR sharing than mice, a finding possibly related to HLA. Lesional scalp, notably in alopecia totalis/universalis, had clonality above that of normal scalp.

Remarks on this clone: The target antigen is unknown.

Sequencing relied on a cDNA template that was reverse transcribed from extracted RNA. Profiled with immunoSEQ multiplex PCR; TCRdb holds only in-frame clones, not every one. The table lists some 110,000 clones, approximately 60% of them singletons. The chain joins TRBV30 to TRBJ1-2; D call uncertain. The TCR comes from a human donor in good health. The sample taken for sequencing was CD4+ T cells sorted from blood. CDR3 DNA: TGTGCCTGGACAGGACCACCACTTAACTATGGCTACACCTTC. Its translation: CAWTGPPLNYGYTF.